The source of this T cell receptor beta chain is a study of regulatory and conventional T cells in RAG deficiency. In germline, CDR1 is MNHNS, CDR2 SASEGT. The CDR3 loop spans 16 amino acids. V was trimmed by 4 bases and J by 4 bases, leaving 14 bases between them. Genomic DNA came from blood conventional CD4+ T cells gated CD25-low CD127-high. Some clones are missing from TCRdb's copy, which holds only in-frame ones; the method was immunoSEQ multiplex PCR. The repertoire holds several thousand clones, with around 94% as singletons. Input material: CD4+ effector T cells sorted from blood. The TCR was taken from a human donor with RAG deficiency presenting as severe combined immunodeficiency. This chain joins TRBV6-1 and TRBJ2-6, with a possible D match to TRBD2 (5 bases). DNA of the CDR3: TGTGCCAGCAGTGGACCACAGCGGTCAGGGGCCAACGTCCTGACTTTC. Translation gives CASSGPQRSGANVLTF.